The clone carrying this T cell receptor beta chain was observed a handful of times. The data stem from a study of cytomegalovirus exposure and HLA in healthy donors. Primers included in the PCR were 60 Vbeta and 13 Jbeta primers. Some clones are missing from TCRdb's copy, which holds only in-frame ones; the method was immunoSEQ multiplex PCR. The data contain approximately 190,000 clones, approximately 78% of them seen just once; the ten biggest clones take up 13% to 15%. This TCR derives from a woman in her thirties in good health and CMV-seropositive. The sample comprised PBMCs.

The CDR3 nucleotides are TGTGCCAGCGGTGACAGGGTCGGCAATCAGCCCCAGCATTTT. Amino acids: CASGDRVGNQPQHF. The rearrangement joins TRBV27 to TRBJ1-5, with 7 bases aligning to TRBD1. Germline loops: CDR1 MNHEY, CDR2 SMNVEV (reference sequence). This CDR3 contains 14 residues. V lost 8 bases to trimming and J lost 2 bases; unmatched junction nucleotides: 6.